This TCR beta chain comes out of a study of T cell repertoires and Cas9 in healthy adults. Study context: Characterization of SpCas9-reactive CD4 and CD8 T cells covered multi-effector potency, cytotoxicity and lineage.

Here immunoSEQ multiplex PCR was the method, and the copy in TCRdb shows in-frame clones only, minus some. The table lists almost 15,000 clones, around 86% of them singletons, with around 2% in the top ten. Trimming cost V 4 bases and J 0 bases, with 10 bases left between them. The CDR3 is made up of 14 amino acids. In germline, CDR1 is SQVTM, CDR2 ANQGSEA. The chain combines TRBV29-1 with TRBJ1-5, with unresolved D. Sequencing was performed on Tregs (CD4+, CD25+, CD127-, CD137-, CD154-) from PBMCs; culture status not recorded. The sequence came from a human donor in good health. The CDR3 loop reads CSVGAANSNQPQHF. CDR3 DNA sequence: TGCAGCGTTGGGGCAGCTAATAGCAATCAGCCCCAGCATTTT.